This passage covers 9 T cell receptor beta chains from one sample sequenced in a study of CD8+CD57+ T cells in acquired aplastic anemia. Sequencing involved patients with CD8+CD57+ cell expansion previously shown by flow cytometry. TCR beta VDJ and CDR3 were profiled, and genomic DNA was the template. Each CDR3 protein gets one entry after TCRdb re-called the reads with MiXCR. Of 200,000 or so distinct CDR3 sequences in the sample, 40% to 50% were seen once. What was sequenced was sorted CD4+, CD8+, or CD8+CD57+ T cells (not recorded which) from PBMCs. The receptor source for this set is a human donor with aplastic anemia.

This clonotype was found many times. The V call is TRBV20-1, the J call TRBJ1-5; maybe TRBD1 (6 bases). This CDR3 has 14 amino acids. V was pared by 0 bases and J by 5 bases, with 11 bases between. Per germline, CDR1 DFQATT and CDR2 SNEGSKA (reference sequence). CDR3 region: CSARDSGDYQPQHF. In DNA form, the CDR3 reads TGCAGTGCTAGAGATTCAGGGGATTATCAGCCCCAGCATTTT.

In this sample, this clonotype turned up many times. CDR3 nucleotide sequence: TGCGCCAGCAGCTATTCAGGGGGAGAAGAGACCCAGTACTTC. Translation gives CASSYSGGEETQYF. The J gene is TRBJ2-5, the V gene TRBV5-1; TRBD1 matches 7 bases. The CDR3 extends over 14 amino acids. The V gene end was trimmed by 3 bases and the J gene end by 3 bases; junction bases not matched to a gene: 5. Germline V gene lookup returns CDR1 SGHRS and CDR2 YFSETQ.

This clonotype has more than one count but fewer than ten. This sequence may be a read error, since a much larger clone differs from it by one base. The J gene is TRBJ2-7, the V gene TRBV9, with D tentatively TRBD2 (5 bases). The CDR3 extends over 14 amino acids. Per the germline V gene, CDR1 is SGDLS and CDR2 is YYNGEE. The CDR3 nucleotides are TGTGCCAGCAACGTAGTCGGGGTCTCCTACGAGCAGTACTTC. It encodes CASNVVGVSYEQYF.

The sample holds a few counts of this clonotype. The chain employs TRBV5-1 and TRBJ2-3; D is unresolved. V was clipped by 0 bases and J by 2 bases, with 13 bases between them. There are 16 residues in the CDR3. The V gene's germline CDR1 is SGHRS and CDR2 YFSETQ. The CDR3 loop reads CASSLGALGYTDTQYF. The CDR3, as DNA: TGCGCCAGCAGCTTGGGGGCCCTCGGTTACACAGATACGCAGTATTTT. Complete variable domain (other parts from reference TRBV5-1 and TRBJ2-3): KAGVTQTPRYLIKTRGQQVTLSCSPISGHRSVSWYQQTPGQGLQFLFEYFSETQRNKGNFPGRFSGRQFSNSRSEMNVSTLELGDSALYLCASSLGALGYTDTQYFGPGTRLTVL.

This chain uses TRBV6-1 with TRBJ2-1, with 10 bases aligning to TRBD1. This CDR3 is built from 15 residues. CDR1 is MNHNS, CDR2 SASEGT, per germline. The CDR3 sequence: CARRPGTGVYNEQFF. The CDR3 DNA sequence: TGTGCTAGACGTCCTGGGACAGGGGTGTACAATGAGCAGTTCTTC.

This clonotype appeared a few times. Since a much larger clone is just one base distant, this may be a read error. This likely comes from a read error, as the CDR3 has no conserved phenylalanine or tryptophan at its end. The V gene is TRBV20-1, the J gene TRBJ1-6, with TRBD1 as a possible D gene (5 bases). CDR1 and CDR2 (germline): DFQATT, SNEGSKA (reference sequence). This CDR3 region has 14 residues. Trimming left V 3 bases short and J 2 bases short, with 8 bases between. The CDR3 protein is CSASRGTYNSPLHS. The CDR3 DNA is TGCAGTGCTAGCCGGGGGACCTATAATTCACCCCTCCACTCT.

The chain couples TRBV6-2 or TRBV6-3 to TRBJ1-5; 7 nucleotides line up with TRBD1. The CDR3 covers 15 residues. With 7 bases clipped from V and 0 bases from J, the junction kept 6 bases outside the gene matches. The germline V gene has CDR1 MNHEY and CDR2 SVGEGT. As DNA, the CDR3 is TGTGCCAGCACCTTGGGGACAGATAGCAATCAGCCCCAGCATTTT. This translates into CASTLGTDSNQPQHF.

This clonotype was counted at least ten times. The chain joins TRBV7-8 to TRBJ1-1; D is possibly TRBD1 (5 bases). There are 15 residues in the CDR3. V was pared by 5 bases and J by 2 bases, with 15 bases between. From germline, CDR1 is SGHVS and CDR2 FQNEAQ. In nucleotides, the CDR3 is TGTGCCAGCAGCAATAAGGGACGGCAAAACACTGAAGCTTTCTTT. Translated: CASSNKGRQNTEAFF.

This clonotype was seen repeatedly, ten times or more. This chain links TRBV20-1 with TRBJ2-7; no reliable D call. CDR1 and CDR2 from the germline V gene are DFQATT and SNEGSKA (reference sequence). Trimming cost V 4 bases and J 0 bases, with 7 bases left between them. The CDR3 consists of 12 residues. CDR3 DNA sequence: TGCAGTGCTAAGGGTGACTCCTACGAGCAGTACTTC. Protein: CSAKGDSYEQYF.